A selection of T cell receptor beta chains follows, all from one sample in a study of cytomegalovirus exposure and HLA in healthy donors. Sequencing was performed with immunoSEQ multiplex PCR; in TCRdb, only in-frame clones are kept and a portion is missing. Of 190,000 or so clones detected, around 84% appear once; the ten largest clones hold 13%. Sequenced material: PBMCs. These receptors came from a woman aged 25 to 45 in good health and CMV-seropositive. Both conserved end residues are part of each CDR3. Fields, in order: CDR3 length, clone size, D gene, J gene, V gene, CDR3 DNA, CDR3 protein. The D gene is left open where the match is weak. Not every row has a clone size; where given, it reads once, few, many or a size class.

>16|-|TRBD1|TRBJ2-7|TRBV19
TGTGCCAGTAGTGCCCCCTTGACAGGGGGCGGCTACGAGCAGTACTTC
CASSAPLTGGGYEQYF
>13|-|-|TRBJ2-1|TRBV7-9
TGTGCCAGCAGCGGAGGGCGTATGAATGAGCAGTTCTTC
CASSGGRMNEQFF
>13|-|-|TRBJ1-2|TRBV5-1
TGCGCCAGCAGCTTTGAGGCAGGGCCGAACTACACCTTC
CASSFEAGPNYTF
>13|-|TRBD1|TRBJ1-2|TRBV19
TGTGCCAGTAGTACCGACAGGGACTATGGCTACACCTTC
CASSTDRDYGYTF
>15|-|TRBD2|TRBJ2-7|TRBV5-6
TGTGCCAGCAGCGACATTGGGGGGGTTCCCTACGAGCAGTACTTC
CASSDIGGVPYEQYF
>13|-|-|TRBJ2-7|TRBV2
TGTGCCAGCAAGTGGGAGGGGGGCTACGAGCAGTACTTC
CASKWEGGYEQYF
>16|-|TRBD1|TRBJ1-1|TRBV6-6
TGTGCCAGCAGAACCCGGGACAGGGGAGGTGAAACTGAAGCTTTCTTT
CASRTRDRGGETEAFF
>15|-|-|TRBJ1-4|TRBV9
TGTGCCAGCAGCGTAGGATCCGGACTTAATGAAAAACTGTTTTTT
CASSVGSGLNEKLFF
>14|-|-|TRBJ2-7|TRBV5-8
TGTGCCAGCAGCGCAACACTAGTGTCCTACGAGCAGTACTTC
CASSATLVSYEQYF
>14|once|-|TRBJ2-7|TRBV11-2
TGTGCCAGCAGCTTTGGACTAAATACTTACGAGCAGTACTTC
CASSFGLNTYEQYF
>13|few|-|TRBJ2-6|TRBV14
TGTGCCAGCAGCCTAGCTGGGGCCAACGTCCTGACTTTC
CASSLAGANVLTF
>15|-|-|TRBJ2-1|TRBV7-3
TGTGCCAGCAGCGGCAGCGGGCCGCCTTACAATGAGCAGTTCTTC
CASSGSGPPYNEQFF